The present entry profiles one TCR beta chain with its context. Antigen specificity is unknown. This specimen comes from a study of cytomegalovirus exposure and HLA in healthy donors. Points from the study as a whole: Clonal expansion was found to be greater in HLA-associated TCR beta chains than in equally common others in a later analysis. Per a prior analysis, the majority of TCR beta V segments were productive roughly 90% or roughly 30% of the time. Excluded: some indistinguishable V segments such as TRBV6-2 and TRBV6-3.

CDR3 size: 13 residues. V lost 3 bases and J 3 bases, leaving 8 bases between the germline ends. The germline CDR1 and CDR2 sequences are SQVTM and ANQGSEA. 13 Jbeta primers and 60 Vbeta primers were used for the PCR. The data were produced by immunoSEQ multiplex PCR, yet TCRdb's version contains in-frame clones alone and is incomplete. The sample yields roughly 160,000 clones, 87% seen once. The receptor was isolated from a woman aged 25 to 39 in good health and CMV-seronegative. Material for sequencing was PBMCs. The genes are TRBV29-1 and TRBJ2-2; D remains unclear. The CDR3 loop reads CSVDGSYTGELFF. The CDR3 DNA is TGCAGCGTTGATGGTAGCTACACCGGGGAGCTGTTTTTT.